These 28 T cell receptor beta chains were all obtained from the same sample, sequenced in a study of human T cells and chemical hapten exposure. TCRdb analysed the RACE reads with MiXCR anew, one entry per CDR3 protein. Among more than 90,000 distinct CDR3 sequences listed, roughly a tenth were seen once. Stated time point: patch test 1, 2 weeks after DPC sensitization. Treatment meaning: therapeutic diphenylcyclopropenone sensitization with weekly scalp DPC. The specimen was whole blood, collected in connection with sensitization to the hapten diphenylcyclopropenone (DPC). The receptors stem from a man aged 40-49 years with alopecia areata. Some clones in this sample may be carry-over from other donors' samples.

The CDR3 DNA reads TGTGCCAGCAGCTTAGGCCCGGTTTACGAGCAGTACTTC. This codes for CASSLGPVYEQYF. The rearrangement joins TRBV7-6 to TRBJ2-7, with no clear D. V was clipped by 1 base and J by 4 bases, with 8 bases between them. This CDR3 region has 13 residues. Germline V lookup: CDR1 SGHVS, CDR2 FNYEAQ.

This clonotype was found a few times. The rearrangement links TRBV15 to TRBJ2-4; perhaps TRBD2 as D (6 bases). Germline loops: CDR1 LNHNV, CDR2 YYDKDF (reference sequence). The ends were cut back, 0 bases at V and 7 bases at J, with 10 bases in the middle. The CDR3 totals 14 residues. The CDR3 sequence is CATSRDYGRNIQYF. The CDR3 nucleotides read TGTGCCACCAGCAGAGATTATGGGAGGAACATTCAGTACTTC. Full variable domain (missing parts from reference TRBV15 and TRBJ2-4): DAMVIQNPRYQVTQFGKPVTLSCSQTLNHNVMYWYQQKSSQAPKLLFHYYDKDFNNEADTPDNFQSRRPNTSFCFLDIRSPGLGDTAMYLCATSRDYGRNIQYFGAGTRLSVL.

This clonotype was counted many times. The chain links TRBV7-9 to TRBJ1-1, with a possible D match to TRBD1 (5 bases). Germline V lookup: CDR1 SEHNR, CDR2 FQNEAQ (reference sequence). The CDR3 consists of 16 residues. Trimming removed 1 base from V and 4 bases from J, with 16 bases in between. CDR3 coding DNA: TGTGCCAGCAGCTTAGGGGTCAGGGAATGGGGCACTGAAGCTTTCTTT. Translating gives CASSLGVREWGTEAFF.

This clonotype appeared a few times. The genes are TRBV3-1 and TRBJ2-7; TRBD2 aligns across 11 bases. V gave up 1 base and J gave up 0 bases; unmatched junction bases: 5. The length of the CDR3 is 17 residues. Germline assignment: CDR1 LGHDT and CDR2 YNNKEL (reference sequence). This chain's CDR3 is CASSQAPGLAGSYEQYF. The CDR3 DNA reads TGTGCCAGCAGCCAAGCCCCTGGACTAGCGGGCTCCTACGAGCAGTACTTC.

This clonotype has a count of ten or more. The chain's CDR3 is CASSLRSGQRNEKLFF. The CDR3 coding sequence is TGTGCCAGCAGTTTACGTTCGGGGCAGAGGAATGAAAAACTGTTTTTT. V usage is TRBV12-3 or TRBV12-4 and J usage is TRBJ1-4, with D perhaps TRBD1 (5 bases). The V gene lost 2 bases and the J gene lost 5 bases, with 15 bases spanning the gap. This CDR3 is built from 16 residues.

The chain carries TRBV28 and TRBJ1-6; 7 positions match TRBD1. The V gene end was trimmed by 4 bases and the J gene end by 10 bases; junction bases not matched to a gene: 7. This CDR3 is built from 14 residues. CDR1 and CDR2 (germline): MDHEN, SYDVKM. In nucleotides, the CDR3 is TGTGCCAGCAGTTCGCCGGGACAGATCTCACCCCTCCACTTT. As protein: CASSSPGQISPLHF.

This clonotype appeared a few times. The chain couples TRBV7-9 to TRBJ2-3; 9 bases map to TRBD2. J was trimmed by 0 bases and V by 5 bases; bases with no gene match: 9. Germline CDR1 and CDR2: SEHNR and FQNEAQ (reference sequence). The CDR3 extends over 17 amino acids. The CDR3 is CASSQGASGASTDTQYF. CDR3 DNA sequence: TGTGCCAGCAGCCAAGGAGCTAGCGGGGCTAGCACAGATACGCAGTATTTT.

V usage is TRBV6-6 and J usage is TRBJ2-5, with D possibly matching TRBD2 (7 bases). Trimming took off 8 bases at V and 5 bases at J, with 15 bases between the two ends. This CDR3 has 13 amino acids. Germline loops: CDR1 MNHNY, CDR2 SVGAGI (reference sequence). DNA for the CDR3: TGTGCCAGCGCAAGGGGGGGCGGGGAGACCCAGTACTTC. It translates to CASARGGGETQYF.

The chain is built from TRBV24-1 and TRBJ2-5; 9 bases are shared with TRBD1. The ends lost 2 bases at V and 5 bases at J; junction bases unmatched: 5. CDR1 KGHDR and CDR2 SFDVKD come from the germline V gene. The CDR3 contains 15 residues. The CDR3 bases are TGTGCCACCAGTGATTCGTGGACAGGGGACGAGACCCAGTACTTC. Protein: CATSDSWTGDETQYF.

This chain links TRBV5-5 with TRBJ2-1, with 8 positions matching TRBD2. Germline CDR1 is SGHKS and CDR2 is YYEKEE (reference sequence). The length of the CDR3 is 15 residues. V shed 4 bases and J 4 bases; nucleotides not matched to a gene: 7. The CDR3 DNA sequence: TGTGCCAGCAGCGTCACTAGCGGAGAGTACAATGAGCAGTTCTTC. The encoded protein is CASSVTSGEYNEQFF.

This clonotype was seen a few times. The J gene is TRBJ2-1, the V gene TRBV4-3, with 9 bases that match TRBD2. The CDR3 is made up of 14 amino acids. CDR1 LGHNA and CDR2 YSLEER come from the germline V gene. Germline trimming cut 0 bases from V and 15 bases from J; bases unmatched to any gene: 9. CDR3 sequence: CASSQDRRAGGLFF. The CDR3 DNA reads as TGCGCCAGCAGCCAAGATAGACGGGCGGGAGGGCTGTTCTTC.

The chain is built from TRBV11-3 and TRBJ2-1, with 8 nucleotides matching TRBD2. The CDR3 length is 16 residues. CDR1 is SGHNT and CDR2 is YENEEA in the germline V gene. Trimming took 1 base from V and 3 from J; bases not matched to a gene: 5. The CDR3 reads CASSLGTSGSYNEQFF. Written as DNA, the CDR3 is TGTGCCAGCAGCTTAGGAACTAGCGGCAGCTACAATGAGCAGTTCTTC.

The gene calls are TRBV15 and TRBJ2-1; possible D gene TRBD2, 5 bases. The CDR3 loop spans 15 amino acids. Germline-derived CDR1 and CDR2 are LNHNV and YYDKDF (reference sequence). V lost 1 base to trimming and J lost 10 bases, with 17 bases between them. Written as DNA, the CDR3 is TGTGCCACCAGCAGAGCCCGAGCTGCCTCGGGAGAGCAGTTCTTC. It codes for CATSRARAASGEQFF.

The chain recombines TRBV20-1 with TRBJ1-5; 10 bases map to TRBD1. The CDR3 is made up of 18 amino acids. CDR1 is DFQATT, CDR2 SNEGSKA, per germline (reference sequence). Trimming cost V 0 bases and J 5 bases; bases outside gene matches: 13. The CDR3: CSARDFRETGGWYQPQHF. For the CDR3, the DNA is TGCAGTGCTAGAGATTTTCGTGAGACAGGGGGCTGGTATCAGCCCCAGCATTTT.

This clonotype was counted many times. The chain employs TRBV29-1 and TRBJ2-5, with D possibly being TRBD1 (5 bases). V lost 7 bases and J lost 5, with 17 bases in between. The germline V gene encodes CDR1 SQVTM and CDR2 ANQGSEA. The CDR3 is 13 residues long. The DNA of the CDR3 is TGCAGCGCCCAGGTAGGGGCTGGCGAGACCCAGTACTTC. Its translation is CSAQVGAGETQYF.

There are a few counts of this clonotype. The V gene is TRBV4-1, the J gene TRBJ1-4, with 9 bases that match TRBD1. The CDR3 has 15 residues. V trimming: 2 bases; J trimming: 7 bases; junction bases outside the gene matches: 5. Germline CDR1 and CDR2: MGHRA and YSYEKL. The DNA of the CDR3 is TGCGCCAGCAGCCAATCACAGGGGGCGCGTGAAAAACTGTTTTTT. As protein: CASSQSQGAREKLFF.

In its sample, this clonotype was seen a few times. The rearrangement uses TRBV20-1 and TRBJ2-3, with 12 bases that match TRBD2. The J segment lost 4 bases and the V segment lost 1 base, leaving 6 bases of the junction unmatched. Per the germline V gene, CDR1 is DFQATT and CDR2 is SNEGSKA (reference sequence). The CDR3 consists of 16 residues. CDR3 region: CSARGLAGESADTQYF. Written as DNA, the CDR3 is TGCAGTGCTAGAGGACTAGCGGGAGAATCCGCAGATACGCAGTATTTT.

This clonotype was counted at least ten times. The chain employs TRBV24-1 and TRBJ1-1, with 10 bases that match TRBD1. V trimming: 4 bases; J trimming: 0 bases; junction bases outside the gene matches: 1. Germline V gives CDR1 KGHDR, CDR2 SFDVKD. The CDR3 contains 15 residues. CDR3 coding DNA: TGTGCCACCAGTGAGGGGACAGGGGTGAACACTGAAGCTTTCTTT. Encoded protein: CATSEGTGVNTEAFF.

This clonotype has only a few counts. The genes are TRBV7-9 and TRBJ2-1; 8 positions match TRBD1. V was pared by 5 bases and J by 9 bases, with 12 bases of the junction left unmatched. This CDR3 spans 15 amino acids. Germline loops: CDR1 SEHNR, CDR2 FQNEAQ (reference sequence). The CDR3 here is CASSPGSGGLREQFF. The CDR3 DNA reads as TGTGCCAGCAGCCCAGGGTCAGGGGGCCTTCGTGAGCAGTTCTTC. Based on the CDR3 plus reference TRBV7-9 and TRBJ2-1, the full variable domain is DTGVSQNPRHKITKRGQNVTFRCDPISEHNRLYWYRQTLGQGPEFLTYFQNEAQLEKSRLLSDRFSAERPKGSFSTLEIQRTEQGDSAMYLCASSPGSGGLREQFFGPGTRLTVL.

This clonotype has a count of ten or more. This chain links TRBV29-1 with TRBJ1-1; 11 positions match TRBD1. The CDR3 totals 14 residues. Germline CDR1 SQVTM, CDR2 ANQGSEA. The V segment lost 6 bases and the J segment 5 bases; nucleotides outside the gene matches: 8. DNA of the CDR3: TGCAGCGTGACCCCCGGACAGGGGGCGACTGAAGCTTTCTTT. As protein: CSVTPGQGATEAFF.

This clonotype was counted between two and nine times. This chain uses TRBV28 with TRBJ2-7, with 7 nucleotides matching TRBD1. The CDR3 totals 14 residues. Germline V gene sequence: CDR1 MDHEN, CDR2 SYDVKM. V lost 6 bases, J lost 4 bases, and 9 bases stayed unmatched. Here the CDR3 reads CASSNPGQHYEQYF. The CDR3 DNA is TGTGCCAGCAGCAATCCGGGACAGCATTACGAGCAGTACTTC.

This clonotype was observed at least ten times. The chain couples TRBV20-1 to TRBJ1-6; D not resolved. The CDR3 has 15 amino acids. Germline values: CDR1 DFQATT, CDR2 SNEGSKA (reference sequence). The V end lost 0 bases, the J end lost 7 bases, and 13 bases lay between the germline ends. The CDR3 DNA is TGCAGTGCTAGAGAGGTCGGAACAGAGAATTCACCCCTCCACTTT. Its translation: CSAREVGTENSPLHF.

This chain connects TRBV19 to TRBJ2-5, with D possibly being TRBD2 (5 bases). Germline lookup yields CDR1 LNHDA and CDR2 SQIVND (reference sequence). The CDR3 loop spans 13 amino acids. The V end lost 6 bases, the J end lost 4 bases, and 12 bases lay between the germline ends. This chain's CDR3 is CASSGVLRETQYF. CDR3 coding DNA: TGTGCCAGTAGCGGGGTATTACGAGAGACCCAGTACTTC.

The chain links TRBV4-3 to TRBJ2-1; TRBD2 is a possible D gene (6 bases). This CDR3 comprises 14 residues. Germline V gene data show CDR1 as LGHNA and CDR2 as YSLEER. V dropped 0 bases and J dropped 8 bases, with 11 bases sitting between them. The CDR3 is CASSQELAGDEQFF. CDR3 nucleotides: TGCGCCAGCAGCCAAGAACTAGCTGGGGATGAGCAGTTCTTC.

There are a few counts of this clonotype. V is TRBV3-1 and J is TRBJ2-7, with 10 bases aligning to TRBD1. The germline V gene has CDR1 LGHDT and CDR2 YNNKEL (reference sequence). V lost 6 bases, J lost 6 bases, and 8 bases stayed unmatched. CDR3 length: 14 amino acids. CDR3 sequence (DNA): TGTGCCAGCAGTCCGGGACAGGGGATGGGCGAGCAGTACTTC. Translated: CASSPGQGMGEQYF.

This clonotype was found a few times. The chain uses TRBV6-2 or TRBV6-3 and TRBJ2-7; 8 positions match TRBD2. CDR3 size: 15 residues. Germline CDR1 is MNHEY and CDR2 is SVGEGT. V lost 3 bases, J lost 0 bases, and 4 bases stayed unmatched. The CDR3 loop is CASSYTGGSSYEQYV. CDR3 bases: TGTGCCAGCAGTTATACGGGGGGGAGCTCCTACGAGCAGTACGTC.

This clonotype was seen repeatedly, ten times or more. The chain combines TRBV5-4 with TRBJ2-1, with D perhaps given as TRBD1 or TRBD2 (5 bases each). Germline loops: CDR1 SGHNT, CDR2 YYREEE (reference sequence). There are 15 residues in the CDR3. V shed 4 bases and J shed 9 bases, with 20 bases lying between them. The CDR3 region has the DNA TGTGCCAGCAGCCTACCCGGGGCCTCTATGGGTGAGCAGTTCTTC. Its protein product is CASSLPGASMGEQFF.

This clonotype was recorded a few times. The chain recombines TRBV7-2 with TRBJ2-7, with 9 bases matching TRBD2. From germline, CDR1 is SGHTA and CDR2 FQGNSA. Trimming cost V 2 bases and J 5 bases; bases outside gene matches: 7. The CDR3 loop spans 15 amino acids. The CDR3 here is CASSLTAAGGNEQYF. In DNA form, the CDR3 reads TGTGCCAGCAGCTTAACCGCAGCGGGAGGAAACGAGCAGTACTTC.